The 5 T cell receptor beta chains listed next were all sequenced from one sample in a study of regulatory T cells in long-lasting Graves disease. Relying on iRepertoire HTBI primers and Arm-PCR of CDR3 regions, the team built TCR beta libraries. TCRdb used MiXCR to reprocess the multiplex PCR reads, holding one entry per CDR3 protein. In the table there are a few hundred thousand distinct CDR3 sequences, approximately 23% of which are singletons. Time point of the sample: persistent/refractory GD, antithyroid drugs over 5 years with positive TRAb. RNA from PBMCs was the source of the TCR library. This sample comprised peripheral blood mononuclear cells (PBMCs), obtained when the disease was refractory, from a patient treated with antithyroid drugs. The receptors here all came from a woman between 35 and 50 years old with Graves disease.

This clonotype was recorded many times. The chain couples TRBV6-1 to TRBJ2-7, with TRBD1 matching over 11 bases. The CDR3 runs 14 residues. J was trimmed by 6 bases and V by 5 bases; bases with no gene match: 6. Germline V lookup: CDR1 MNHNS, CDR2 SASEGT. The CDR3 is CASSQGQGAFEQYF. Here the CDR3 DNA reads TGTGCCAGCAGTCAAGGACAGGGGGCCTTCGAGCAGTACTTC.

This clonotype was seen repeatedly, ten times or more. This rearrangement joins TRBV15 to TRBJ1-5; 9 bases map to TRBD1. This CDR3 has 16 residues. Looked up from germline, CDR1 is LNHNV and CDR2 is YYDKDF (reference sequence). Trimming cost V 3 bases and J 1 base; bases outside gene matches: 4. The CDR3 here is CATSRPGQGSNQPQHF. The CDR3 DNA reads as TGTGCCACCAGCAGGCCGGGACAGGGCAGCAATCAGCCCCAGCATTTT. The full variable domain, completed using reference TRBV15 and TRBJ1-5, is DAMVIQNPRYQVTQFGKPVTLSCSQTLNHNVMYWYQQKSSQAPKLLFHYYDKDFNNEADTPDNFQSRRPNTSFCFLDIRSPGLGDTAMYLCATSRPGQGSNQPQHFGDGTRLSIL.

The V call is TRBV6-1, the J call TRBJ2-6; 7 bases line up with TRBD2. The V segment lost 6 bases and the J segment 3 bases; nucleotides outside the gene matches: 2. The CDR3 runs to 14 residues. The germline V gene encodes CDR1 MNHNS and CDR2 SASEGT. CDR3 sequence: CASSGGFGANVLTF. For the CDR3, the DNA is TGTGCCAGCAGCGGGGGGTTTGGGGCCAACGTCCTGACTTTC.

This chain joins TRBV28 and TRBJ1-5; perhaps TRBD1 as D (6 bases). Germline assignment: CDR1 MDHEN and CDR2 SYDVKM. This CDR3 comprises 14 residues. Trimming stripped 2 bases from V and 10 bases from J, with 15 bases between. The CDR3 protein is CASSLGGRDHPQHF. The CDR3 DNA is TGTGCCAGCAGTTTAGGGGGCCGCGACCATCCCCAGCATTTT.

Only a few counts were recorded for this clonotype. This may stem from a read error, because a much larger clone lies one nucleotide away. The chain employs TRBV11-2 and TRBJ1-1; possibly TRBD1 for D (5 bases). The CDR3 consists of 13 residues. Germline CDR1 and CDR2: SGHAT and FQNNGV. Trimming pared 4 bases from V and 8 bases from J, leaving 14 bases between. In nucleotides, the CDR3 is TGTGCCAGCAGCTCAGTAAGGGCAGGGGAAGCTTTCTTT. Its protein is CASSSVRAGEAFF.